This is a list of T cell receptor beta chains from one sample in a study of shared T cell receptors in the human thymus. TCRdb's copy holds only in-frame clones and misses some; the assay was immunoSEQ multiplex PCR. The sample records 500,000 to 850,000 clones, about 90% being singletons. These data also featured in a second study, about human thymus T cells.

The source material was thymocytes. The receptor set was obtained from a boy in the first two years of life with a congenital heart defect. The CDR3 runs from the conserved cysteine through the conserved F or W. D genes are given only for firm matches. Only some rows state a clone size, as once, few, many or a class for expanded clones.

>-|TRBJ2-5|TRBV5-5|-
CASSSGQETQYF
TGTGCCAGCAGCTCGGGACAAGAGACCCAGTACTTC
>TRBD1|TRBJ1-2|TRBV19|-
CASNRQGNYGYTF
TGTGCCAGTAATAGACAGGGGAACTATGGCTACACCTTC
>TRBD2|TRBJ2-2|TRBV19|-
CASSIPGTSISNTGELFF
TGTGCCAGTAGTATCCCCGGGACTAGCATTTCGAACACCGGGGAGCTGTTTTTT
>-|TRBJ2-6|TRBV9|-
CASSPRGRAGLSGANVLTF
TGTGCCAGCAGCCCCAGAGGCAGGGCAGGTCTTTCTGGGGCCAACGTCCTGACTTTC
>-|TRBJ2-7|TRBV18|-
CASSPGGIYEQYF
TGTGCCAGCTCACCGGGGGGAATCTACGAGCAGTACTTC
>-|TRBJ2-7|TRBV11-2|-
CASSLRGGDEQYF
TGTGCCAGCAGCTTGAGGGGAGGAGACGAGCAGTACTTC
>-|TRBJ1-2|TRBV27|-
CASSFRRGYGYTF
TGTGCCAGCAGTTTTCGCAGGGGTTATGGCTACACCTTC
>-|TRBJ1-3|TRBV6-1|-
CASSEGVGHHDNSGNTIYF
TGTGCCAGCAGTGAAGGGGTGGGTCACCATGACAACTCTGGAAACACCATATATTTT
>TRBD1|TRBJ2-1|TRBV27|-
CATCGEQGAGEQFF
TGTGCCACGTGCGGGGAACAGGGGGCTGGGGAGCAGTTCTTC
>-|TRBJ2-1|TRBV19|-
CASSIGTREGEQFF
TGTGCCAGTAGTATAGGCACCCGAGAGGGTGAGCAGTTCTTC
>-|TRBJ1-1|TRBV6-1|once
CASSELRGCTEAFF
TGTGCCAGCAGTGAACTCAGGGGTTGTACTGAAGCTTTCTTT
>-|TRBJ1-3|TRBV5-1|-
CASSLDGGNTIYF
TGCGCCAGCAGCTTGGACGGAGGCAACACCATATATTTT
>-|TRBJ1-1|TRBV5-6|-
CASSERGLTTEAFF
TGTGCCAGCAGCGAACGCGGACTGACAACTGAAGCTTTCTTT
>TRBD1|TRBJ1-3|TRBV28|-
CASSTDPPGDRAGNTIYF
TGTGCCAGCAGTACTGACCCTCCGGGGGACAGGGCGGGAAACACCATATATTTT
>-|TRBJ1-4|TRBV5-5|-
CASSLAVKAGWNEKLFF
TGTGCCAGCAGCTTGGCCGTCAAAGCAGGGTGGAATGAAAAACTGTTTTTT
>TRBD2|TRBJ2-5|TRBV11-2|-
CASSGLAGGPRKTQYF
TGTGCCAGCAGTGGACTAGCGGGAGGGCCACGGAAGACCCAGTACTTC
>TRBD2|TRBJ2-3|TRBV4-3|-
CASSQLAEVPTDTQYF
TGCGCCAGCAGCCAGCTAGCGGAAGTCCCCACAGATACGCAGTATTTT
>TRBD2|TRBJ2-3|TRBV7-2|few
CASSPQVGLAGTTDTQYF
TGTGCCAGCAGCCCCCAGGTGGGGCTAGCGGGGACCACGGATACGCAGTATTTT
>-|TRBJ2-3|TRBV7-9|-
CASSLVHTRTDTQYF
TGTGCCAGCAGCTTAGTACACACACGCACAGATACGCAGTATTTT
>-|TRBJ1-2|TRBV7-9|-
CASSLVFSGIEYGYTF
TGTGCCAGCAGCTTAGTCTTTTCGGGTATTGAGTATGGCTACACCTTC
>TRBD1|TRBJ1-3|TRBV29-1|-
CSVVGQDAGNTIYF
TGCAGCGTTGTTGGACAGGACGCAGGAAACACCATATATTTT
>TRBD2|TRBJ2-7|TRBV7-2|-
CASSLSSGGAYEQYF
TGTGCCAGCAGCTTAAGTAGCGGGGGGGCCTACGAGCAGTACTTC
>TRBD1|TRBJ1-6|TRBV5-6|-
CASSPPGWRDRVRPLHF
TGTGCCAGCAGCCCCCCGGGGTGGCGGGACAGGGTTCGACCCCTCCACTTT
>TRBD1|TRBJ2-2|TRBV5-6|-
CASREQQGARGTGELFF
TGTGCCAGCAGAGAGCAGCAGGGGGCGCGGGGCACCGGGGAGCTGTTTTTT
>TRBD1|TRBJ1-4|TRBV28|-
CASSSRTGLREKLFF
TGTGCCAGCAGTTCGAGGACAGGGCTTAGAGAAAAACTGTTTTTT
>TRBD1|TRBJ1-5|TRBV19|-
CASSIIGTGRQPQHF
TGTGCCAGTAGTATCATTGGGACAGGGAGGCAGCCCCAGCATTTT
>-|TRBJ1-2|TRBV27|-
CASSLSFGGPSHGYTF
TGTGCCAGCAGTTTATCGTTCGGGGGGCCCAGTCATGGCTACACCTTC
>-|TRBJ1-2|TRBV5-6|-
CASSLAGGGGQDYGYTF
TGTGCCAGCAGCTTGGCCGGTGGGGGGGGCCAGGACTATGGCTACACCTTC
>-|TRBJ2-7|TRBV11-2|-
CASSRGGFSYEQYF
TGTGCCAGCAGCCGAGGCGGGTTCTCCTACGAGCAGTACTTC
>TRBD1|TRBJ1-1|TRBV6-5|-
CASSYPRGQGDTEAFF
TGTGCCAGCAGTTACCCGAGAGGACAGGGGGACACTGAAGCTTTCTTT
>TRBD1|TRBJ2-3|TRBV4-3|-
CASSQGGQFFTDTQYF
TGCGCCAGCAGCCAAGGGGGACAGTTTTTCACAGATACGCAGTATTTT
>-|TRBJ2-3|TRBV5-4|-
CASSLLWRSTDTQYF
TGTGCCAGCAGCTTACTTTGGCGGAGCACAGATACGCAGTATTTT
>-|TRBJ2-2|TRBV15|-
CATWRAGGNDTGELFF
TGTGCCACCTGGCGCGCGGGCGGGAATGATACCGGGGAGCTGTTTTTT
>TRBD1|TRBJ1-1|TRBV19|few
CASRRGTGYTEAFF
TGTGCCAGTAGGCGAGGGACAGGGTACACTGAAGCTTTCTTT
>TRBD2|TRBJ2-1|TRBV27|once
CASSSIAGGPSKEQFF
TGTGCCAGCAGTTCCATAGCGGGGGGGCCATCAAAGGAGCAGTTCTTC
>TRBD1|TRBJ2-7|TRBV27|-
CASSRDRPYEQYF
TGTGCCAGCAGCCGGGACAGACCCTACGAGCAGTACTTC
>TRBD1|TRBJ1-5|TRBV18|-
CASSPGTGSLHSNQPQHF
TGTGCCAGCTCACCCGGGACAGGGTCTTTGCATAGCAATCAGCCCCAGCATTTT
>-|TRBJ2-5|TRBV4-2|-
CASSQDGEVQETQYF
TGTGCCAGCAGCCAAGATGGAGAGGTACAAGAGACCCAGTACTTC
>-|TRBJ2-2|TRBV4-3|-
CASSQDQESPHRVNTGELFF
TGCGCCAGCAGCCAAGATCAGGAATCCCCTCACAGGGTCAACACCGGGGAGCTGTTTTTT
>-|TRBJ1-5|TRBV2|-
CASSVGLTGNQPQHF
TGTGCCAGCAGCGTTGGTCTGACAGGCAATCAGCCCCAGCATTTT
>TRBD2|TRBJ2-3|TRBV19|-
CASRGGAGGPGTQYF
TGTGCCAGTCGAGGAGGGGCGGGAGGGCCGGGTACGCAGTATTTT
>-|TRBJ2-2|TRBV6-6|-
CASSPKQDTYTGELFF
TGTGCCAGCAGTCCGAAGCAGGACACCTACACCGGGGAGCTGTTTTTT